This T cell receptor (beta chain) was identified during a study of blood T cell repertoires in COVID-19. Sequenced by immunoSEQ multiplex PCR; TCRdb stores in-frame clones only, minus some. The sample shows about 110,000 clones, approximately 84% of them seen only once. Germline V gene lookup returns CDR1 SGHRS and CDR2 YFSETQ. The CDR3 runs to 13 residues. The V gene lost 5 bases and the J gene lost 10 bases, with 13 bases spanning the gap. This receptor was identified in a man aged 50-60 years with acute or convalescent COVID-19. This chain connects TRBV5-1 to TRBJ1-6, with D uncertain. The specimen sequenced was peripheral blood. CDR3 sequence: CASSYNKESPLHF. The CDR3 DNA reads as TGCGCCAGCAGTTATAACAAAGAATCACCCCTCCACTTT. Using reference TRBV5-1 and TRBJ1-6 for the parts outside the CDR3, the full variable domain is KAGVTQTPRYLIKTRGQQVTLSCSPISGHRSVSWYQQTPGQGLQFLFEYFSETQRNKGNFPGRFSGRQFSNSRSEMNVSTLELGDSALYLCASSYNKESPLHFGNGTRLTVT.